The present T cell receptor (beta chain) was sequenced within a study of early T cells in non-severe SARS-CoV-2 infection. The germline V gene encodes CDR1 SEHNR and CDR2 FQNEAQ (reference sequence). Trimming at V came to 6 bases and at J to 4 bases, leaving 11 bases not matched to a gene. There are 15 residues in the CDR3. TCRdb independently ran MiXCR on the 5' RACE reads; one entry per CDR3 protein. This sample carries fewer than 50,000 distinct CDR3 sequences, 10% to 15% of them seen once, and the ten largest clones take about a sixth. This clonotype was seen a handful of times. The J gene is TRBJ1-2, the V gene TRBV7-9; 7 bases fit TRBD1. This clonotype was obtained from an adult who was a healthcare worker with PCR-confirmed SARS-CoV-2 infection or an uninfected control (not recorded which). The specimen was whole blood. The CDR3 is CASSSNEGQTYGYTF. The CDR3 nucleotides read TGTGCCAGCAGTTCTAACGAGGGACAGACCTATGGCTACACCTTC.